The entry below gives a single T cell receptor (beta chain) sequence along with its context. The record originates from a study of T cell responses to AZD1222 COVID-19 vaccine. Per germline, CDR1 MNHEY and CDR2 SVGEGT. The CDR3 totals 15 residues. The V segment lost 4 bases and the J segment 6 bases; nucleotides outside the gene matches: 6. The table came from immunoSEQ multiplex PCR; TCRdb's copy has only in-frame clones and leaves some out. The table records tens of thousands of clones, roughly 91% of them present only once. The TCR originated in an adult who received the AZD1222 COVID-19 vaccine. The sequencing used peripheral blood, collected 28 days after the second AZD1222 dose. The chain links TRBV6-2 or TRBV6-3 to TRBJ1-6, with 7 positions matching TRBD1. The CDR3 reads CASSSPGQSNSPLHF. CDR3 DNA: TGTGCCAGCAGTTCACCGGGACAGAGTAATTCACCCCTCCACTTT.